Below, 28 T cell receptor beta chains from the same sample are listed, as sequenced in a study of regulatory T cells in long-lasting Graves disease. Researchers made TCR beta libraries by using iRepertoire HTBI primers and running Arm-PCR on CDR3 regions. TCRdb passed the multiplex PCR reads through MiXCR, listing each CDR3 protein once. The sample yields roughly 450,000 distinct CDR3 sequences, under 25% seen once. Time point meaning: persistent/refractory GD, antithyroid drugs over 5 years with positive TRAb. Preparation of the TCR library used RNA extracted from PBMCs. The input for sequencing was peripheral blood mononuclear cells (PBMCs), taken when the disease was refractory, from a patient treated with antithyroid drugs. The receptors stem from a female donor with Graves disease.

The chain couples TRBV6-1 to TRBJ2-7; D not certain. This CDR3 has 10 residues. V lost 10 bases to trimming and J lost 5 bases, with 9 bases between them. Per germline, CDR1 MNHNS and CDR2 SASEGT. In DNA, the CDR3 is TGTGCCACCGGCTCGGACGAGCAGTACTTC. Its protein product is CATGSDEQYF.

This clonotype was seen many times. V gene TRBV18 combines with J gene TRBJ1-6; D unclear. Looked up from germline, CDR1 is KGHSH and CDR2 is LQKENI. Trimming left V 3 bases short and J 7 bases short, with 13 bases between. This CDR3 is 15 amino acids long. CDR3 region: CASSPMMAPNSPLHF. CDR3 bases: TGTGCCAGCTCACCGATGATGGCGCCCAATTCACCCCTCCACTTT.

In this sample, this clonotype turned up many times. V and J are TRBV12-3 or TRBV12-4 and TRBJ1-6; TRBD1 is a possible D gene (5 bases). V was pared by 5 bases and J by 5 bases, with 13 bases between. CDR3 length: 15 amino acids. CDR3 nucleotides: TGTGCCAGCAGTCAGGGCGGGGGACATAATTCACCCCTCCACTTT. Its protein product is CASSQGGGHNSPLHF.

The rearrangement uses TRBV28 and TRBJ2-6; 8 nucleotides line up with TRBD1. After removal of 10 bases from V and 0 bases from J, the junction contained 2 bases not matched to a gene. CDR3 length: 14 residues. CDR1 is MDHEN, CDR2 SYDVKM, per germline. This CDR3 is CAITGGSGANVLTF. CDR3 coding DNA: TGTGCCATCACAGGGGGCTCTGGGGCCAACGTCCTGACTTTC.

V is TRBV7-9 and J is TRBJ1-2; a possible D gene is TRBD1 (6 bases). Trimming stripped 11 bases from V and 8 bases from J, with 15 bases between. Germline assignment: CDR1 SEHNR and CDR2 FQNEAQ (reference sequence). There are 11 residues in the CDR3. The CDR3 region is CAAERGDGYTF. As DNA, the CDR3 is TGTGCCGCTGAGAGGGGGGACGGCTACACCTTC. Supplemented by reference TRBV7-9 and TRBJ1-2, the full variable domain reads DTGVSQNPRHKITKRGQNVTFRCDPISEHNRLYWYRQTLGQGPEFLTYFQNEAQLEKSRLLSDRFSAERPKGSFSTLEIQRTEQGDSAMYLCAAERGDGYTFGSGTRLTVV.

This clonotype was detected ten times or more. The CDR3 here is CSVEPGIGYGYTF. CDR3 coding DNA: TGCAGCGTTGAACCGGGGATAGGCTATGGCTACACCTTC. This chain links TRBV29-1 with TRBJ1-2; D ambiguous. Germline CDR1 SQVTM, CDR2 ANQGSEA. V gave up 2 bases and J gave up 4 bases, with 11 bases separating them. CDR3 length: 13 amino acids.

This clonotype was detected many times. This chain uses TRBV2 with TRBJ1-2, with 7 nucleotides matching TRBD1. V dropped 6 bases and J dropped 2; count of bases not matched to a gene: 6. The CDR3 is made up of 14 amino acids. Germline values: CDR1 SNHLY, CDR2 FYNNEI. Here the CDR3 reads CASSRDSANYGYTF. DNA of the CDR3: TGTGCCAGCAGCAGGGACAGCGCCAACTATGGCTACACCTTC.

The V and J genes are TRBV5-4 and TRBJ1-1; D perhaps matches TRBD1 (6 bases). Trimming left V 2 bases short and J 8 bases short, with 13 bases between. CDR1 is SGHNT, CDR2 YYREEE, per germline (reference sequence). The CDR3 has 13 amino acids. CDR3 bases: TGTGCCAGCAGCTTAAGGAACAGGGAAGAAGCTTTCTTT. As protein: CASSLRNREEAFF.

This clonotype was counted ten times or more. The V gene is TRBV6-2 or TRBV6-3, the J gene TRBJ2-7; D may be TRBD1 (6 bases). CDR3 size: 12 residues. Trimming took off 2 bases at V and 6 bases at J, with 8 bases between the two ends. Germline CDR1 reads MNHEY; CDR2 reads SVGEGT. The CDR3 DNA reads TGTGCCAGCAGTTACATGGGGGCCGAGCAGTACTTC. Its translation: CASSYMGAEQYF.

Concerning this clonotype: Since a much larger clone is just one base distant, this may be a read error. This chain uses TRBV6-5 with TRBJ1-1; no clear D gene. Germline V lookup: CDR1 MNHEY, CDR2 SVGAGI. V lost 2 bases to trimming and J lost 4 bases, with 5 bases between them. The CDR3 extends over 12 amino acids. The CDR3: CASSYKSTEAFF. The CDR3 DNA sequence: TGTGCCAGCAGTTACAAGAGCACTGAAGCTTTCTTT.

Ten or more counts support this clonotype. This chain joins TRBV12-3 or TRBV12-4 and TRBJ2-7; D gene ambiguous. V lost 8 bases to trimming and J lost 7 bases, with 12 bases between them. The CDR3 runs to 11 residues. As DNA, the CDR3 is TGTGCCAGCGGGAACTTTGGGGAGCAGTACTTC. Translating it yields CASGNFGEQYF.

Many counts were recorded for this clonotype. The chain links TRBV6-2 or TRBV6-3 to TRBJ1-2, with D unresolved. With 4 bases removed from V and 4 bases from J, the gap between germline ends came to 16 bases. Germline V gene sequence: CDR1 MNHEY, CDR2 SVGEGT. The CDR3 runs 15 residues. CDR3 bases: TGTGCCAGCAGTTTCACTCTTGGAATGGGCTATGGCTACACCTTC. It specifies CASSFTLGMGYGYTF.

This clonotype was detected ten times or more. The chain uses TRBV6-1 and TRBJ1-5, with 8 bases lining up with TRBD1. This CDR3 has 14 residues. Per the germline V gene, CDR1 is MNHNS and CDR2 is SASEGT. The J segment lost 6 bases and the V segment lost 4 bases, leaving 5 bases of the junction unmatched. CDR3: CASSGQGRGQPQHF. CDR3 nucleotide sequence: TGTGCCAGCAGTGGACAGGGGCGGGGTCAGCCCCAGCATTTT.

In nucleotides, the CDR3 is TGTGCCAGCAGTTCTACTGAGGCCTACGAGCAGTACTTC. Protein sequence: CASSSTEAYEQYF. This chain connects TRBV7-9 to TRBJ2-7; D call uncertain. Germline lookup yields CDR1 SEHNR and CDR2 FQNEAQ (reference sequence). The length of the CDR3 is 13 residues. Trimming removed 6 bases from V and 2 bases from J, with 11 bases in between.

This clonotype was found many times. The chain uses TRBV27 and TRBJ1-1; TRBD1 aligns across 9 bases. The germline V gene has CDR1 MNHEY and CDR2 SMNVEV (reference sequence). Unmatched junction bases numbered 5, after V lost 7 bases and J lost 11 bases. This CDR3 spans 11 amino acids. The CDR3: CASKQGAGAFF. The CDR3, as DNA: TGTGCCAGCAAACAGGGGGCAGGTGCTTTCTTT.

The V gene is TRBV7-3, the J gene TRBJ2-7; maybe TRBD1 (5 bases). CDR3 size: 14 residues. Per germline, CDR1 SGHTA and CDR2 FQGTGA. V shed 2 bases and J shed 3 bases, with 11 bases lying between them. This CDR3 is CASSLGALNYEQYF. DNA of the CDR3: TGTGCCAGCAGCTTAGGGGCACTGAACTACGAGCAGTACTTC.

This clonotype was counted many times. The V gene is TRBV29-1, the J gene TRBJ1-2; 7 bases are a match to TRBD1. Germline assignment: CDR1 SQVTM and CDR2 ANQGSEA. CDR3 size: 15 residues. V shed 1 base, J shed 3 bases, and the junction held 8 bases outside the gene matches. The CDR3 nucleotides read TGCAGCGTTGAAGGCCCTGACAGGGAGGACTATGGCTACACCTTC. Its protein is CSVEGPDREDYGYTF.

This clonotype was seen only a few times. The chain uses TRBV19 and TRBJ1-3; D is undetermined. Germline V gene data show CDR1 as LNHDA and CDR2 as SQIVND (reference sequence). Trimming cost V 2 bases and J 0 bases, with 14 bases left between them. There are 17 residues in the CDR3. In nucleotides, the CDR3 is TGTGCCAGTAGTATACGGGTCCTGGACCGCTCTGGAAACACCATATATTTT. It encodes CASSIRVLDRSGNTIYF.

This clonotype was detected only a few times. J is TRBJ2-3 and V is TRBV29-1, with 9 bases aligning to TRBD2. With V trimmed by 6 bases and J by 6 bases, 13 bases remained unmatched. Germline values: CDR1 SQVTM, CDR2 ANQGSEA. The CDR3 has 15 amino acids. As DNA, the CDR3 is TGCAGCGTCAAACCGGGACTAGCATCCGGGGATACGCAGTATTTT. Amino acids: CSVKPGLASGDTQYF.

The table lists this clonotype with a few counts. J is TRBJ2-1 and V is TRBV12-3 or TRBV12-4, with TRBD2 identical over 11 bases. The CDR3 is 15 amino acids. Trimming removed 4 bases from V and 4 bases from J; junction bases left unmatched: 3. The CDR3 region is CASSSIAGGYNEQFF. The CDR3 nucleotides are TGTGCCAGCAGTTCGATAGCGGGGGGGTACAATGAGCAGTTCTTC.

V is TRBV20-1 and J is TRBJ2-7, with TRBD1 matching over 7 bases. J lost 2 bases, V lost 5 bases, and 3 bases had no gene match. The germline CDR1 and CDR2 sequences are DFQATT and SNEGSKA (reference sequence). The CDR3 covers 12 residues. The CDR3 here is CSALQGTYEQYF. As DNA, the CDR3 is TGCAGTGCTCTACAGGGGACCTACGAGCAGTACTTC.

Many counts were recorded for this clonotype. The rearrangement uses TRBV6-5 and TRBJ2-5; D ambiguous. Trimming took 2 bases from V and 5 from J, leaving 9 bases between them. In germline, CDR1 is MNHEY, CDR2 SVGAGI. This CDR3 has 13 residues. The CDR3 DNA follows: TGTGCCAGCAGTTACGGCCAGCACGAGACCCAGTACTTC. Translation gives CASSYGQHETQYF.

This clonotype was seen many times. The CDR3 nucleotides are TGTGCCACCAAACAGGGTGGCCAGCCCCAGCATTTT. It is translated as CATKQGGQPQHF. This sequence joins TRBV15 and TRBJ1-5; D perhaps matches TRBD1 (6 bases). The CDR3 extends over 12 amino acids. The V gene lost 7 bases and the J gene lost 7 bases, with 11 bases spanning the gap. Germline values: CDR1 LNHNV, CDR2 YYDKDF (reference sequence). Together with reference TRBV15 and TRBJ1-5, the CDR3 gives the full variable domain: DAMVIQNPRYQVTQFGKPVTLSCSQTLNHNVMYWYQQKSSQAPKLLFHYYDKDFNNEADTPDNFQSRRPNTSFCFLDIRSPGLGDTAMYLCATKQGGQPQHFGDGTRLSIL.

V gene TRBV5-4 combines with J gene TRBJ1-4; no clear D. The CDR3 has 14 amino acids. Germline lookup yields CDR1 SGHNT and CDR2 YYREEE (reference sequence). V gave up 5 bases and J gave up 8 bases, with 16 bases separating them. The CDR3 here is CASSAGPSREKLFF. The CDR3 nucleotides are TGTGCCAGCAGTGCAGGCCCGAGCAGGGAAAAACTGTTTTTT.

This clonotype was counted at least ten times. This rearrangement joins TRBV30 to TRBJ1-1, with D maybe TRBD1 (5 bases). Germline V gene lookup returns CDR1 GTSNPN and CDR2 SVGIG (reference sequence). V was pared by 3 bases and J by 10 bases, with 12 bases between. This CDR3 has 11 residues. This CDR3 reads CAWRAGGPAFF. The CDR3 region has the DNA TGTGCCTGGAGGGCTGGGGGACCAGCTTTCTTT.

This clonotype has more than one count but fewer than ten. The V gene is TRBV5-1, the J gene TRBJ1-1, with 7 bases that match TRBD1. Losses at the gene ends were 4 bases for V and 2 bases for J; bases not matched to a gene: 8. CDR3 length: 15 amino acids. Germline V CDR1 and CDR2: SGHRS, YFSETQ. DNA for the CDR3: TGCGCCAGCAGCCTAGGGACAGAGGCAAACACTGAAGCTTTCTTT. Translated: CASSLGTEANTEAFF.

This clonotype appeared many times. The chain is built from TRBV28 and TRBJ1-1; TRBD1 is a possible D gene (5 bases). The CDR3 extends over 17 amino acids. Trimming took 3 bases from V and 5 from J, leaving 22 bases between them. CDR1 and CDR2 (germline): MDHEN, SYDVKM. The chain's CDR3 is CASSFFGPQGIETEAFF. The CDR3 DNA follows: TGTGCCAGCAGTTTTTTCGGTCCGCAGGGCATTGAAACTGAAGCTTTCTTT.

In its sample, this clonotype was seen a few times. The V and J genes are TRBV5-4 and TRBJ1-2; 8 nucleotides align to TRBD1. The CDR3 is 14 amino acids. Germline values: CDR1 SGHNT, CDR2 YYREEE (reference sequence). The V segment lost 10 bases and the J segment 6 bases; nucleotides outside the gene matches: 14. In DNA form, the CDR3 reads TGTGCCCTAAAGAAGACAGGGGCTAGGGATGGCTACACCTTC. Amino acid sequence: CALKKTGARDGYTF. Variable domain in full (rest from reference TRBV5-4 and TRBJ1-2): ETGVTQSPTHLIKTRGQQVTLRCSSQSGHNTVSWYQQALGQGPQFIFQYYREEENGRGNFPPRFSGLQFPNYSSELNVNALELDDSALYLCALKKTGARDGYTFGSGTRLTVV.